Described below is a single T cell receptor beta chain sequence and its context. Treatment indicated: oral pan-JAK inhibitor, 5-10 mg twice daily. Reverse transcribed after extraction, RNA yielded cDNA as the sequencing template. Sequencing was performed with immunoSEQ multiplex PCR; in TCRdb, only in-frame clones are kept and a portion is missing. The sample has some 170,000 clones; 50% to 75% are singletons. V dropped 4 bases and J dropped 3 bases, with 8 bases sitting between them. This CDR3 spans 13 amino acids. Germline V lookup: CDR1 SEHNR, CDR2 FQNEAQ (reference sequence). The data are from a study of CD8+ T cells in alopecia areata.

Sample: CD4+ T cells sorted from blood, taken at approximately week 55, from a patient treated with tofacitinib. This rearrangement joins TRBV7-9 to TRBJ2-3; possible D gene TRBD1, 5 bases. The clonotype originates from a human donor with alopecia areata. This CDR3 is CASSSTDTDTQYF. The CDR3, as DNA: TGTGCCAGCAGCTCGACAGATACAGATACGCAGTATTTT.